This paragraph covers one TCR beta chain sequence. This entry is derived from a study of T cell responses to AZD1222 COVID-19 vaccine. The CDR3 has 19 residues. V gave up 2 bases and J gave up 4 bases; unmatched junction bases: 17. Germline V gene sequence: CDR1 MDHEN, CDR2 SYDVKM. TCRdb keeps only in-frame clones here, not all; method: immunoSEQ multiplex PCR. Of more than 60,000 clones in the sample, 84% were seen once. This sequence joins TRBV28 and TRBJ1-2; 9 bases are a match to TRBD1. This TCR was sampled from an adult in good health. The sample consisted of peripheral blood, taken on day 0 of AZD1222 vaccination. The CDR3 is CASSLDELGLRQGVYGYTF. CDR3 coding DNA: TGTGCCAGCAGTTTAGACGAATTAGGTTTGAGACAGGGGGTCTATGGCTACACCTTC.